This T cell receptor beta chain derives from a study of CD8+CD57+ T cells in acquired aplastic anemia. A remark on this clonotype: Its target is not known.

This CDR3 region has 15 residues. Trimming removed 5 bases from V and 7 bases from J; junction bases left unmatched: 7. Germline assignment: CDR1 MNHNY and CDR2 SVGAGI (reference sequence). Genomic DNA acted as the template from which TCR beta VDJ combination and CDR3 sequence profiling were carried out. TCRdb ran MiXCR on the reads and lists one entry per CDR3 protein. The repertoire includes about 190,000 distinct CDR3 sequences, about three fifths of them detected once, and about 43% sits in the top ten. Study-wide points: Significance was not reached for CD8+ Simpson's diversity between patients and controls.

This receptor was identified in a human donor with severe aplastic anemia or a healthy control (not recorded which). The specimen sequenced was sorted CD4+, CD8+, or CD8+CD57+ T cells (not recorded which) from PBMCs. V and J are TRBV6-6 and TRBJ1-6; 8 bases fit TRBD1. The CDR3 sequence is CASSEETGVNSPLHF. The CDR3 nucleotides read TGTGCCAGCAGTGAAGAGACAGGGGTAAATTCACCCCTCCACTTT.